Listed below are T cell receptor beta chains from one sample, sequenced in a study of shared clonotypes between healthy human individuals. The repertoire was sequenced with immunoSEQ multiplex PCR; TCRdb's copy has only in-frame clones and lacks some. The table has more than 2 million clones, about 94% seen once; the top ten hold about 0.13%. Specimen: naive CD4+ T cells sorted from blood. These receptors all stem from a man between 18 and 29 years old in good health. Both conserved end residues are part of each CDR3. D genes are given only for firm matches. Where a row states a size, it is once, few, many or the class of an expanded clone; other rows omit it.

j_call: TRBJ1-5; clone_size: .; d_call: .; v_call: TRBV7-9; cdr3_aa: CASSSTDYSNQPQHF; cdr3_nt: TGTGCCAGCAGCTCGACAGATTATAGCAATCAGCCCCAGCATTTT
j_call: TRBJ1-1; clone_size: .; d_call: .; v_call: TRBV7-2; cdr3_aa: CASSLVGKTVNTEAFF; cdr3_nt: TGTGCCAGCAGCTTGGTCGGGAAAACAGTGAACACTGAAGCTTTCTTT
j_call: TRBJ1-2; clone_size: .; d_call: TRBD1; v_call: TRBV7-9; cdr3_aa: CASSPDRDHGYTF; cdr3_nt: TGTGCCAGCAGCCCGGACAGGGACCATGGCTACACCTTC
j_call: TRBJ2-3; clone_size: .; d_call: .; v_call: TRBV10-1; cdr3_aa: CASSEMAGPDTQYF; cdr3_nt: TGCGCCAGCAGTGAGATGGCGGGGCCAGATACGCAGTATTTT
j_call: TRBJ1-1; clone_size: .; d_call: TRBD1; v_call: TRBV19; cdr3_aa: CASSIIRDREAFF; cdr3_nt: TGTGCCAGTAGTATTATCAGGGACAGAGAAGCTTTCTTT
j_call: TRBJ2-3; clone_size: .; d_call: .; v_call: TRBV7-2; cdr3_aa: CASSFVGTDTQYF; cdr3_nt: TGTGCCAGCAGCTTCGTCGGGACAGATACGCAGTATTTT
j_call: TRBJ1-6; clone_size: .; d_call: .; v_call: TRBV11-2; cdr3_aa: CASSLVGLGDSPLHF; cdr3_nt: TGTGCCAGCAGCTTAGTTGGGCTGGGGGATTCACCCCTCCACTTT
j_call: TRBJ2-7; clone_size: once; d_call: TRBD2; v_call: TRBV6-4; cdr3_aa: CASSDSVAGAALCSYEQYF; cdr3_nt: TGTGCCAGCAGTGACTCGGTAGCGGGGGCCGCATTGTGTTCCTACGAGCAGTACTTC
j_call: TRBJ1-3; clone_size: .; d_call: TRBD1; v_call: TRBV5-1; cdr3_aa: CASSFTGDRNTIYF; cdr3_nt: TGCGCCAGCAGTTTTACAGGGGACCGAAACACCATATATTTT
j_call: TRBJ2-2; clone_size: .; d_call: .; v_call: TRBV7-3; cdr3_aa: CASSPGPDTGELFF; cdr3_nt: TGTGCCAGCAGCCCAGGACCAGACACCGGGGAGCTGTTTTTT
j_call: TRBJ2-1; clone_size: once; d_call: TRBD1; v_call: TRBV5-4; cdr3_aa: CASSRTGGFDEQFF; cdr3_nt: TGTGCCAGCAGCCGGACAGGGGGCTTCGATGAGCAGTTCTTC
j_call: TRBJ2-1; clone_size: .; d_call: TRBD2; v_call: TRBV7-2; cdr3_aa: CASSLAPWTRALRQFF; cdr3_nt: TGTGCCAGCAGCTTAGCGCCCTGGACTAGAGCTTTGCGTCAGTTCTTC
j_call: TRBJ2-2; clone_size: .; d_call: .; v_call: TRBV7-2; cdr3_aa: CASSLVGGGTGELFF; cdr3_nt: TGTGCCAGCAGCTTAGTTGGGGGCGGGACCGGGGAGCTGTTTTTT
j_call: TRBJ1-2; clone_size: .; d_call: .; v_call: TRBV30; cdr3_aa: CAWSPGQNYGYTF; cdr3_nt: TGTGCCTGGAGTCCTGGACAGAACTATGGCTACACCTTC
j_call: TRBJ2-1; clone_size: .; d_call: .; v_call: TRBV7-2; cdr3_aa: CASSPLAATYNEQFF; cdr3_nt: TGTGCCAGCAGTCCCCTCGCGGCAACATACAATGAGCAGTTCTTC
j_call: TRBJ2-6; clone_size: once; d_call: .; v_call: TRBV10-3; cdr3_aa: CAISDIISTSGANVLTF; cdr3_nt: TGTGCCATCAGTGATATTATTTCCACCTCTGGGGCCAACGTCCTGACTTTC
j_call: TRBJ2-7; clone_size: .; d_call: .; v_call: TRBV5-5; cdr3_aa: CASSTGSIGPYEQYF; cdr3_nt: TGTGCCAGCAGCACCGGGTCCATAGGCCCCTACGAGCAGTACTTC
j_call: TRBJ2-5; clone_size: .; d_call: TRBD1; v_call: TRBV19; cdr3_aa: CASSWTGGQETQYF; cdr3_nt: TGTGCCAGTAGCTGGACAGGGGGCCAAGAGACCCAGTACTTC
j_call: TRBJ2-4; clone_size: .; d_call: .; v_call: TRBV14; cdr3_aa: CASSQVGGIRNIQYF; cdr3_nt: TGTGCCAGCAGCCAAGTCGGCGGGATTCGCAACATTCAGTACTTC
j_call: TRBJ2-2; clone_size: .; d_call: .; v_call: TRBV27; cdr3_aa: CASSLDPKAGELFF; cdr3_nt: TGTGCCAGCAGCTTGGACCCTAAGGCCGGGGAGCTGTTTTTT
j_call: TRBJ1-4; clone_size: .; d_call: .; v_call: TRBV12-5; cdr3_aa: CASGFQSIRGATNEKLFF; cdr3_nt: TGTGCTAGTGGTTTCCAATCCATCAGGGGAGCAACTAATGAAAAACTGTTTTTT
j_call: TRBJ2-3; clone_size: .; d_call: TRBD2; v_call: TRBV10-3; cdr3_aa: CAISEGRGRTDTQYF; cdr3_nt: TGTGCCATCAGTGAGGGGAGGGGCAGGACAGATACGCAGTATTTT
j_call: TRBJ2-3; clone_size: .; d_call: .; v_call: TRBV6-1; cdr3_aa: CASSDGGIAADTQYF; cdr3_nt: TGTGCCAGCAGTGATGGCGGGATCGCGGCAGATACGCAGTATTTT
j_call: TRBJ1-2; clone_size: .; d_call: .; v_call: TRBV9; cdr3_aa: CASSVDFRGYTF; cdr3_nt: TGTGCCAGCAGCGTAGACTTTCGTGGCTACACCTTC
j_call: TRBJ1-2; clone_size: once; d_call: .; v_call: TRBV5-1; cdr3_aa: CASSLDPAYDGYTF; cdr3_nt: TGCGCCAGCAGCTTGGATCCAGCCTATGATGGCTACACCTTC
j_call: TRBJ2-7; clone_size: .; d_call: .; v_call: TRBV6-6; cdr3_aa: CASTTGLGRTYEQYF; cdr3_nt: TGTGCCAGCACCACCGGGTTGGGACGGACCTACGAGCAGTACTTC
j_call: TRBJ1-6; clone_size: few; d_call: TRBD1; v_call: TRBV7-9; cdr3_aa: CASSHDREFFGSYNSPLHF; cdr3_nt: TGTGCCAGCAGTCATGACAGGGAATTTTTTGGCTCCTATAATTCACCCCTCCACTTT
j_call: TRBJ2-2; clone_size: .; d_call: TRBD2; v_call: TRBV11-2; cdr3_aa: CASSLYPSGYTGELFF; cdr3_nt: TGTGCCAGCAGCTTATATCCTAGCGGATACACCGGGGAGCTGTTTTTT
j_call: TRBJ2-5; clone_size: .; d_call: .; v_call: TRBV5-6; cdr3_aa: CASSPGQEETQYF; cdr3_nt: TGTGCCAGCAGCCCGGGACAAGAAGAGACCCAGTACTTC
j_call: TRBJ2-1; clone_size: .; d_call: .; v_call: TRBV6-5; cdr3_aa: CASSYSGGGLYNEQFF; cdr3_nt: TGTGCCAGCAGTTACTCGGGGGGCGGACTCTACAATGAGCAGTTCTTC
j_call: TRBJ2-3; clone_size: .; d_call: .; v_call: TRBV28; cdr3_aa: CASSGTGKHSTDTQYF; cdr3_nt: TGTGCCAGCAGCGGAACAGGGAAGCATAGCACAGATACGCAGTATTTT
j_call: TRBJ2-3; clone_size: .; d_call: TRBD1; v_call: TRBV4-3; cdr3_aa: CASSQGTGWTDTQYF; cdr3_nt: TGCGCCAGCAGCCAAGGGACAGGGTGGACAGATACGCAGTATTTT
j_call: TRBJ1-4; clone_size: .; d_call: TRBD1; v_call: TRBV7-6; cdr3_aa: CASSLTGTGVEKLFF; cdr3_nt: TGTGCCAGCAGCCTAACCGGGACAGGGGTAGAAAAACTGTTTTTT
j_call: TRBJ2-3; clone_size: .; d_call: .; v_call: TRBV19; cdr3_aa: CASSTVPDSTDTQYF; cdr3_nt: TGTGCCAGTAGCACTGTCCCGGACAGCACAGATACGCAGTATTTT
j_call: TRBJ2-3; clone_size: .; d_call: .; v_call: TRBV6-1; cdr3_aa: CASEGRPTDTQYF; cdr3_nt: TGTGCCAGCGAGGGCCGGCCCACAGATACGCAGTATTTT
j_call: TRBJ1-6; clone_size: .; d_call: .; v_call: TRBV5-4; cdr3_aa: CASSPGSIDSPLHF; cdr3_nt: TGTGCCAGCAGCCCAGGGTCTATCGATTCACCCCTCCACTTT
j_call: TRBJ1-1; clone_size: .; d_call: .; v_call: TRBV30; cdr3_aa: CAHGRANTEAFF; cdr3_nt: TGTGCCCACGGCAGGGCTAACACTGAAGCTTTCTTT
j_call: TRBJ2-7; clone_size: once; d_call: TRBD1; v_call: TRBV6-6; cdr3_aa: CASRRGTGDIYEQYF; cdr3_nt: TGTGCCAGCCGCAGGGGGACAGGGGACATCTACGAGCAGTACTTC
j_call: TRBJ2-3; clone_size: .; d_call: .; v_call: TRBV9; cdr3_aa: CASYARGGSTDTQYF; cdr3_nt: TGTGCCTCCTATGCCCGCGGTGGATCCACAGATACGCAGTATTTT
j_call: TRBJ1-5; clone_size: once; d_call: .; v_call: TRBV19; cdr3_aa: CASTIGSKGNQPQHF; cdr3_nt: TGTGCCAGTACTATAGGCTCGAAGGGCAATCAGCCCCAGCATTTT
j_call: TRBJ2-2; clone_size: .; d_call: .; v_call: TRBV6-5; cdr3_aa: CASSPTGNTGELFF; cdr3_nt: TGTGCCAGCAGTCCAACAGGAAACACCGGGGAGCTGTTTTTT